The source of this TCR beta chain is a study of blood T cell repertoires in COVID-19. Study-level information: Italy, Spain and the United States were the sources of the convalescent and acute COVID-19 samples. T cells, B-cell-depleted T cells, or PBMCs supplied cDNA or gDNA.

V trimming: 4 bases; J trimming: 5 bases; junction bases outside the gene matches: 10. Germline-derived CDR1 and CDR2 are LNHDA and SQIVND (reference sequence). This CDR3 has 16 residues. In the source study's methods: Reference gene primer amplification in the assay estimated nucleated cell counts. The method was immunoSEQ multiplex PCR; TCRdb's version includes in-frame clones alone and lacks a portion of them. Clone size and the V and J calls come from that table; the DNA yielded D and trimming. In the table there are fewer than 60,000 clones, roughly 84% of which are singletons. This sequence originates from a woman older than 75 with acute or convalescent COVID-19. Input material: peripheral blood. The V and J genes are TRBV19 and TRBJ2-2; 7 bases match TRBD2. This CDR3 is CASSSLGAGRTGELFF. Here the CDR3 DNA reads TGTGCCAGTAGTAGTCTAGGAGCGGGGAGGACCGGGGAGCTGTTTTTT. Complete variable domain (other parts from reference TRBV19 and TRBJ2-2): DGGITQSPKYLFRKEGQNVTLSCEQNLNHDAMYWYRQDPGQGLRLIYYSQIVNDFQKGDIAEGYSVSREKKESFPLTVTSAQKNPTAFYLCASSSLGAGRTGELFFGEGSRLTVL.